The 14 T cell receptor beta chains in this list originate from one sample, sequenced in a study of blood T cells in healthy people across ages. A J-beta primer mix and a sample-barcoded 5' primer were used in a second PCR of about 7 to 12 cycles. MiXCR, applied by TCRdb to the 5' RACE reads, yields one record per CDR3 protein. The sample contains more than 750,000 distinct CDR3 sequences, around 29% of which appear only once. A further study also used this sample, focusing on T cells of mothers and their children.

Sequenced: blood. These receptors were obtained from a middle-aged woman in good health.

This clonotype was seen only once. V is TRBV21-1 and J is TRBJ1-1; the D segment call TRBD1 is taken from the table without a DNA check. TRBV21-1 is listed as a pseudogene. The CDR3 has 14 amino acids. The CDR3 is CASSKAIRQIEAFF. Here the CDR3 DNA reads TGTGCCAGCAGCAAAGCTATCAGACAGATCGAAGCTTTCTTT.

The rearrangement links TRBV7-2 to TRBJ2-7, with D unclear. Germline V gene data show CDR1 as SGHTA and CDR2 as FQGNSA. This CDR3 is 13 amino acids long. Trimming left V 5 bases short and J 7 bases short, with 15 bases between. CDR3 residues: CASSPGRNNEQYF. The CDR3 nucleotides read TGTGCCAGCAGCCCAGGCAGGAACAATGAGCAGTACTTC.

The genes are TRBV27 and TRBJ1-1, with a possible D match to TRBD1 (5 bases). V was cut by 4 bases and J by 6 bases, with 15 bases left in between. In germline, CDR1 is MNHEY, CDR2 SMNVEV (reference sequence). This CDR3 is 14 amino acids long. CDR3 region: CASSSHSGTPEAFF. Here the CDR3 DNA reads TGTGCCAGCAGTTCTCACTCAGGGACGCCTGAAGCTTTCTTT.

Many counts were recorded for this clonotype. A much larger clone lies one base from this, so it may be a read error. CDR3 loop: CATSRGAGYGYTF. DNA of the CDR3: TGTGCCACCAGCAGAGGAGCGGGATATGGCTACACCTTC. The rearrangement joins TRBV15 to TRBJ1-2; no clear D gene. Germline CDR1 is LNHNV and CDR2 is YYDKDF (reference sequence). V lost 1 base to trimming and J lost 5 bases, with 8 bases between them. There are 13 residues in the CDR3.

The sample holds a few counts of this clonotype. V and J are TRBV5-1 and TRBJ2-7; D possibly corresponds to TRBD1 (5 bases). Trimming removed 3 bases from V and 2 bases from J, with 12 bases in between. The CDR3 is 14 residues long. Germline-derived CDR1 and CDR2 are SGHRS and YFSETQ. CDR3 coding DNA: TGCGCCAGCAGCTGGAAGGACAACCCCTACGAGCAGTACTTC. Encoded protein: CASSWKDNPYEQYF.

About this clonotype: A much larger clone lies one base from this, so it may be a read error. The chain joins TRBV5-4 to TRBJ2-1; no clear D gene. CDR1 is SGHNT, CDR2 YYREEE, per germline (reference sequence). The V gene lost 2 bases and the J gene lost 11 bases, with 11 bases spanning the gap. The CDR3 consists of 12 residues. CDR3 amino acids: CASSFMEVKQFF. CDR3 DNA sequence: TGTGCCAGCAGCTTCATGGAAGTGAAGCAGTTCTTC.

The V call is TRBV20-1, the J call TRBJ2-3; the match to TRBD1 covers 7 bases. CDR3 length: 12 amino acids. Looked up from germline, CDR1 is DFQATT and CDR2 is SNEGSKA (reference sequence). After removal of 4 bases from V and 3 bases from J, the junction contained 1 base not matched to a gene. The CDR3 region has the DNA TGCAGTGCTAAACAGGGGACAGATACGCAGTATTTT. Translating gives CSAKQGTDTQYF.

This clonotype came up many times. In DNA, the CDR3 is TGTGCCAGCAGTCGCCGGGACAGGGGTTTGAACGAGCAGTTCTTC. Translating gives CASSRRDRGLNEQFF. The chain links TRBV3-1 to TRBJ2-1; 10 positions agree with TRBD1. J lost 10 bases, V lost 6 bases, and 12 bases had no gene match. The V gene's germline CDR1 is LGHDT and CDR2 YNNKEL (reference sequence). The CDR3 consists of 15 residues.

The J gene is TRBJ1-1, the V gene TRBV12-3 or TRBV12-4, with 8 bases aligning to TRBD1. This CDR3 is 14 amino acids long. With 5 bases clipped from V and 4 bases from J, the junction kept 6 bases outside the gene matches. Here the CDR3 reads CASSDGDRGTEAFF. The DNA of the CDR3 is TGTGCCAGCAGTGATGGTGACAGGGGCACTGAAGCTTTCTTT.

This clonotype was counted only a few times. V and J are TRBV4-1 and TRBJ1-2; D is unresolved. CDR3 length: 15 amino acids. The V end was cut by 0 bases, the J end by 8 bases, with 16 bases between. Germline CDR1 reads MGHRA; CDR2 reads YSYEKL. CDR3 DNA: TGCGCCAGCAGCCAAGATCCGTACGGGATAGGCGGCTACACCTTC. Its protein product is CASSQDPYGIGGYTF.

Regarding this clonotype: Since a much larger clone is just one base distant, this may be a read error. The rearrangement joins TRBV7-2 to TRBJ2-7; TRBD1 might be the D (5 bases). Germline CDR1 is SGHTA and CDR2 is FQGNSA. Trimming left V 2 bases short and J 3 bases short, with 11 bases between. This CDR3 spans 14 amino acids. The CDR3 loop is CASSLMGRDYEQYF. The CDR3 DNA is TGTGCCAGCAGCTTAATGGGCAGGGACTACGAGCAGTACTTC.

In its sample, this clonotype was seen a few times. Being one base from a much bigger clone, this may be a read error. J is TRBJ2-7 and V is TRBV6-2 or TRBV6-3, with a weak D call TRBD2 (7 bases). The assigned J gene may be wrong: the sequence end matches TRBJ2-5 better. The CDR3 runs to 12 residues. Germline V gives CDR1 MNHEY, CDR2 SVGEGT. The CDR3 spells CTSSGRGQTQYF. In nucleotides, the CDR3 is TGTACCAGCAGTGGGCGGGGGCAGACCCAGTACTTC.

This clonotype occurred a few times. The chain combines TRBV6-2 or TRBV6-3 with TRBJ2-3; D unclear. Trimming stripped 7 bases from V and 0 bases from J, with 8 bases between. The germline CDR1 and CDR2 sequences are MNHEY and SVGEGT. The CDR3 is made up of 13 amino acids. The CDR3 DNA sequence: TGTGCCAGCACTAAGGACAGCACAGATACGCAGTATTTT. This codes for CASTKDSTDTQYF.

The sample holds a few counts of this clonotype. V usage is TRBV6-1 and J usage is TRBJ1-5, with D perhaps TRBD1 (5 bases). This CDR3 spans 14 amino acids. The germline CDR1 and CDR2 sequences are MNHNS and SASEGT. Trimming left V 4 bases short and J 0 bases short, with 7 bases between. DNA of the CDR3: TGTGCCAGCAGTGTCCAGGGTAGCAATCAGCCCCAGCATTTT. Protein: CASSVQGSNQPQHF.